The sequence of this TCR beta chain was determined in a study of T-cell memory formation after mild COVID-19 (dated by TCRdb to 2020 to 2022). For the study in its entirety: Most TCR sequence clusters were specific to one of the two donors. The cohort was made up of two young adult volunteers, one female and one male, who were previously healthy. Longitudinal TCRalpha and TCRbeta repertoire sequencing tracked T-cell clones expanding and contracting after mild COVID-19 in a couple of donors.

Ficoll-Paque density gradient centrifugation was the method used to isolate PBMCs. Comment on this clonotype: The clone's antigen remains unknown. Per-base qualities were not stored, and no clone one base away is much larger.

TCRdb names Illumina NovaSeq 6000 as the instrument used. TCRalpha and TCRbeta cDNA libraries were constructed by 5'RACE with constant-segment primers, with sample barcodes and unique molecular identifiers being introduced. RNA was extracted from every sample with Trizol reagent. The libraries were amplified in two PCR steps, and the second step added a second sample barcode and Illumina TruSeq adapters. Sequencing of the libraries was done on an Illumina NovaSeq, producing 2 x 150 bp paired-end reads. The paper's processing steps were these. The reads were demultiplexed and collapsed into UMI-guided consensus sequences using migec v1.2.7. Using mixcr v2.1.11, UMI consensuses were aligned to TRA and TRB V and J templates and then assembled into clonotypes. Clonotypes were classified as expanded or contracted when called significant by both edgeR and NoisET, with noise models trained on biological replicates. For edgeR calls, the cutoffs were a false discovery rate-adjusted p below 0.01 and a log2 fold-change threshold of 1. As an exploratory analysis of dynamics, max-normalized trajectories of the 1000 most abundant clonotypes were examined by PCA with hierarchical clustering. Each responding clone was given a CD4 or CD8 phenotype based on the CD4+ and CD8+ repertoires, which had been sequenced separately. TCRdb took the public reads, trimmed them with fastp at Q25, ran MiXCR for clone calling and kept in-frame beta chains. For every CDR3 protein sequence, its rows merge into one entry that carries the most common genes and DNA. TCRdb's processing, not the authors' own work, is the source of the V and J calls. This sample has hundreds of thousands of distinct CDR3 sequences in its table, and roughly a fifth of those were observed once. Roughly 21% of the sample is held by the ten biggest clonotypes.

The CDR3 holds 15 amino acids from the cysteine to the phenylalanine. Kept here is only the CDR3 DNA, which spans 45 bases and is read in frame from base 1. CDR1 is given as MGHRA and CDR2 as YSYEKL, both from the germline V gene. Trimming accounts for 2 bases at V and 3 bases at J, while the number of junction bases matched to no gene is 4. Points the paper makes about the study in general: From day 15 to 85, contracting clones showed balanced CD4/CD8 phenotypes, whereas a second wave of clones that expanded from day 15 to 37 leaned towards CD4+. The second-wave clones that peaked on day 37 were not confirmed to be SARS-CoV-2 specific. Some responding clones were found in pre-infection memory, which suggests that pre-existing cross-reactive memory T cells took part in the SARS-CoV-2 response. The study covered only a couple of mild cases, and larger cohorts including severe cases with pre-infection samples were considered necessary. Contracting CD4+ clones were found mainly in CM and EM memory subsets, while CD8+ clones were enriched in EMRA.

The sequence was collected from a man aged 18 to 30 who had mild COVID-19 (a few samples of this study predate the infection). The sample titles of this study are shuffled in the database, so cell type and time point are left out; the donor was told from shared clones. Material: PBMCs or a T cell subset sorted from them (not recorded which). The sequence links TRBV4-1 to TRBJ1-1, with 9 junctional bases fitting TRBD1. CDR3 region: CASSQTGGLDTEAFF. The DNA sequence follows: TGCGCCAGCAGCCAAACAGGGGGCTTGGACACTGAAGCTTTCTTT.